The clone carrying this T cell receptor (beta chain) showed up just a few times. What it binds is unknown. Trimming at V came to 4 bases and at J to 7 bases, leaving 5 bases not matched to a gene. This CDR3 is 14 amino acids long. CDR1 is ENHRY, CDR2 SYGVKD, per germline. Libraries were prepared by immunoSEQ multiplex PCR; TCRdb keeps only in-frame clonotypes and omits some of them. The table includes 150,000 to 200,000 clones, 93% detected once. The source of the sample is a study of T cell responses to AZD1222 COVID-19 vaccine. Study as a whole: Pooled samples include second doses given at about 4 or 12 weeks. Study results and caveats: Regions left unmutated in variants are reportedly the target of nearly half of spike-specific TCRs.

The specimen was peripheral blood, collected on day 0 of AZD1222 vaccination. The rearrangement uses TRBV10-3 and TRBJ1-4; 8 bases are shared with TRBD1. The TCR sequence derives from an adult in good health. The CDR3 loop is CAISAGQGIEKLFF. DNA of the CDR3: TGTGCCATCAGTGCCGGACAGGGAATTGAAAAACTGTTTTTT.